What follows are 28 T cell receptor beta chains derived from one specimen sequenced in a study of blood T cells in healthy people across ages. Using a J-beta primer mix together with a sample-barcoded 5' primer, a second PCR was run for about 7 to 12 cycles. MiXCR, applied by TCRdb to the 5' RACE reads, yields one record per CDR3 protein. There are some 690,000 distinct CDR3 sequences in the sample; 20% to 25% occur only once, and around a fifth lies in the top ten. Sequences were obtained from blood. The receptors stem from a man aged 65-85 years in good health.

The CDR3 reads CASSEVGGITEAFF. In DNA form, the CDR3 reads TGTGCCAGCAGTGAAGTTGGGGGGATCACTGAAGCTTTCTTT. The chain employs TRBV6-1 and TRBJ1-1; maybe TRBD1 (5 bases). This CDR3 comprises 14 residues. Germline V CDR1 and CDR2: MNHNS, SASEGT. V lost 1 base and J lost 4, with 10 bases in between.

This clonotype has a count of ten or more. The DNA of the CDR3 is TGTGCCAGCAGCTTAGGGCCACGGAAAAACAATGAGCAGTTCTTC. Protein sequence: CASSLGPRKNNEQFF. The chain links TRBV7-2 to TRBJ2-1; the D is unclear. The germline gives CDR1 SGHTA, CDR2 FQGNSA. V lost 1 base, J lost 5 bases, and 12 bases lay in between. This CDR3 has 15 residues.

The chain has TRBV20-1 and TRBJ1-5; TRBD1 matches at 9 bases. The CDR3 has 15 amino acids. J was trimmed by 6 bases and V by 3 bases; bases with no gene match: 9. Germline V gene data show CDR1 as DFQATT and CDR2 as SNEGSKA (reference sequence). This CDR3 reads CSAREDRGNTQPQHF. CDR3 sequence (DNA): TGCAGTGCTAGGGAAGACAGGGGGAATACTCAGCCCCAGCATTTT.

This clonotype appeared a few times. This sequence joins TRBV29-1 and TRBJ2-5; D remains ambiguous. The J call may be in error: the DNA end matches TRBJ2-7 better. Germline lookup yields CDR1 SQVTM and CDR2 ANQGSEA. The CDR3 contains 12 residues. The CDR3 DNA sequence: TGCAGCGTGGAAGTTCTACCGGGCGAGCAGTACGTC. Translated, it gives CSVEVLPGEQYV.

This chain connects TRBV24-1 to TRBJ2-1, with 9 positions matching TRBD2. The V gene end was trimmed by 4 bases and the J gene end by 0 bases; junction bases not matched to a gene: 3. Looked up from germline, CDR1 is KGHDR and CDR2 is SFDVKD. The length of the CDR3 is 16 residues. CDR3 nucleotide sequence: TGTGCCACCAGTGAGTATAGCGGGAGCTCCTACAATGAGCAGTTCTTC. Protein: CATSEYSGSSYNEQFF.

This clonotype was detected only a few times. The chain joins TRBV27 to TRBJ2-5; perhaps TRBD2 as D (6 bases). Germline lookup yields CDR1 MNHEY and CDR2 SMNVEV (reference sequence). V was pared by 5 bases and J by 3 bases, with 16 bases between. The CDR3 length is 15 residues. For the CDR3, the DNA is TGTGCCAGCAGTCTAACCCTGACTAGTAAAGAGACCCAGTACTTC. It specifies CASSLTLTSKETQYF.

The sample holds a few counts of this clonotype. The chain couples TRBV5-1 to TRBJ1-1, with TRBD1 matching over 10 bases. The CDR3 covers 14 residues. Per germline, CDR1 SGHRS and CDR2 YFSETQ. The V gene end was trimmed by 8 bases and the J gene end by 5 bases; junction bases not matched to a gene: 9. The CDR3 loop reads CASETGGVGTEAFF. The CDR3 nucleotides read TGCGCCAGTGAGACAGGGGGCGTCGGGACTGAAGCTTTCTTT. Combining the CDR3 with reference TRBV5-1 and TRBJ1-1 gives the whole variable domain KAGVTQTPRYLIKTRGQQVTLSCSPISGHRSVSWYQQTPGQGLQFLFEYFSETQRNKGNFPGRFSGRQFSNSRSEMNVSTLELGDSALYLCASETGGVGTEAFFGQGTRLTVV.

The sample holds many counts of this clonotype. The rearrangement uses TRBV7-2 and TRBJ2-1, with 9 bases identical to TRBD1. This CDR3 is 15 amino acids long. Trimming cost V 2 bases and J 4 bases; bases outside gene matches: 3. Germline values: CDR1 SGHTA, CDR2 FQGNSA. The chain's CDR3 is CASSLSGTGYNEQFF. The CDR3 nucleotides are TGTGCCAGCAGCTTAAGCGGGACAGGGTACAATGAGCAGTTCTTC.

This clonotype came up many times. CDR3 sequence (DNA): TGTGCCATCAGGGCACCGGGACTAGCGGACGACACAGATACGCAGTATTTT. Its protein product is CAIRAPGLADDTDTQYF. The genes are TRBV10-3 and TRBJ2-3, with 11 nucleotides matching TRBD2. With V trimmed by 6 bases and J by 2 bases, 10 bases remained unmatched. The germline V gene has CDR1 ENHRY and CDR2 SYGVKD. The CDR3 has 17 amino acids.

The chain carries TRBV5-1 and TRBJ2-1; 7 bases line up with TRBD2. There are 14 residues in the CDR3. The junction had 7 bases not matched to a gene; V was cut back by 3 bases and J by 7 bases. The germline V gene has CDR1 SGHRS and CDR2 YFSETQ. The CDR3 DNA reads as TGCGCCAGCAGCTCCCGGGGGGTAGCAAATGAGCAGTTCTTC. The encoded protein is CASSSRGVANEQFF.

This clonotype was counted only a few times. The chain employs TRBV12-3 or TRBV12-4 and TRBJ2-6; D unresolved. Trimming removed 1 base at V and 14 bases at J, with 9 bases between. The CDR3 length is 12 residues. CDR3 residues: CASSLEMGLLTF. For the CDR3, the DNA is TGTGCCAGCAGTTTAGAGATGGGTCTCCTGACTTTC.

This chain links TRBV10-2 with TRBJ1-4; TRBD1 matches at 7 bases. V trimming: 3 bases; J trimming: 7 bases; junction bases outside the gene matches: 8. This CDR3 comprises 15 residues. Germline CDR1 is WSHSY and CDR2 is SAAADI. CDR3 sequence: CASSDPGGVSEKLFF. CDR3 DNA: TGCGCCAGCAGTGACCCAGGGGGGGTCAGTGAAAAACTGTTTTTT.

This clonotype has more than one count but fewer than ten. The CDR3 reads CASSRRVGMETQYF. CDR3 DNA sequence: TGTGCCAGTAGTAGAAGGGTCGGGATGGAGACCCAGTACTTC. The rearrangement links TRBV19 to TRBJ2-5; D is perhaps TRBD2 (5 bases). The CDR3 is 14 residues long. The germline V and J ends were trimmed by 4 bases and 5 bases, with 14 bases remaining between them. The germline CDR1 and CDR2 sequences are LNHDA and SQIVND (reference sequence).

This chain joins TRBV24-1 and TRBJ1-5, with 7 bases identical to TRBD1. The length of the CDR3 is 13 residues. The junction had 10 bases not matched to a gene; V was cut back by 9 bases and J by 9 bases. CDR1 and CDR2 (germline): KGHDR, SFDVKD. CDR3 in DNA: TGTGCCACCTCTGGACAGGCCACTCGGCCCCAGCATTTT. It yields the protein CATSGQATRPQHF.

The V call is TRBV28, the J call TRBJ1-4; no clear D. The germline V gene has CDR1 MDHEN and CDR2 SYDVKM. V was trimmed by 7 bases and J by 10 bases, leaving 13 bases between them. The CDR3 runs 12 residues. CDR3 nucleotide sequence: TGTGCCAGCACCTCCCGGGTTCCAAAACTGTTTTTT. Translated, it gives CASTSRVPKLFF.

Ten or more counts support this clonotype. The chain joins TRBV5-1 to TRBJ1-4; TRBD1 matches at 10 bases. Germline CDR1 and CDR2: SGHRS and YFSETQ. The CDR3 has 15 residues. V lost 5 bases and J lost 6; bases outside the gene matches: 7. The CDR3 DNA sequence: TGCGCCAGCAGTCGGGACAGGGGCGGCGATGAAAAACTGTTTTTT. It translates to CASSRDRGGDEKLFF.

This clonotype was picked up a small number of times. CDR3 protein: CASSLWSPRNDTQYF. CDR3 nucleotides: TGTGCCAGCAGCTTGTGGAGCCCAAGAAATGATACGCAGTATTTT. The J gene is TRBJ2-3, the V gene TRBV5-6; D gene uncertain. There are 15 residues in the CDR3. CDR1 is SGHDT, CDR2 YYEEEE, per germline. Trimming took off 1 base at V and 6 bases at J, with 15 bases between the two ends.

For this clonotype: An end of the junction does not agree with germline; a read error may underlie this. The chain employs TRBV27 and TRBJ2-4, with D unresolved. The CDR3 consists of 11 residues. CDR1 is MNHEY and CDR2 is SMNVEV in the germline V gene (reference sequence). The CDR3 DNA is TGTGCCAGCAGTACCCAAAATATTCAGTACTTC. It specifies CASSTQNIQYF.

The chain couples TRBV7-3 to TRBJ2-5, with 13 positions matching TRBD2. This CDR3 is 16 amino acids long. Trimming took 5 bases from V and 3 from J; bases not matched to a gene: 6. Germline V gene data show CDR1 as SGHTA and CDR2 as FQGTGA. The CDR3 region is CASSTRTSGGKETQYF. As DNA, the CDR3 is TGTGCCAGCAGCACTCGGACTAGCGGGGGCAAAGAGACCCAGTACTTC.

This clonotype was detected a few times. The V call is TRBV29-1, the J call TRBJ2-5; 9 bases agree with TRBD2. J gave up 3 bases and V 4 bases, and 0 bases lay outside the gene matches. The germline V gene encodes CDR1 SQVTM and CDR2 ANQGSEA. The CDR3 runs 12 residues. CDR3 coding DNA: TGCAGCGTTGGACTAGCGGAAGAGACCCAGTACTTC. Amino acid sequence: CSVGLAEETQYF.

V is TRBV20-1 and J is TRBJ1-5; 7 positions match TRBD1. Germline values: CDR1 DFQATT, CDR2 SNEGSKA (reference sequence). The V segment lost 0 bases and the J segment 6 bases; nucleotides outside the gene matches: 11. This CDR3 region has 16 residues. Written as DNA, the CDR3 is TGCAGTGCTAGAGATTATGGGACAGCCCCGGGTCAGCCCCAGCATTTT. Its protein product is CSARDYGTAPGQPQHF.

This clonotype was counted between two and nine times. The genes are TRBV7-2 and TRBJ2-3; TRBD2 matches 9 bases. Germline V gene lookup returns CDR1 SGHTA and CDR2 FQGNSA. The CDR3 has 16 residues. With V trimmed by 5 bases and J by 5 bases, 11 bases remained unmatched. CDR3 DNA sequence: TGTGCCAGCAGCGCCGACTCTAGCGGGATAGTAGATACGCAGTATTTT. Its protein is CASSADSSGIVDTQYF.

The chain combines TRBV5-1 with TRBJ1-6, with D possibly being TRBD1 (6 bases). The V end was cut by 3 bases, the J end by 3 bases, with 13 bases between. Germline CDR1 and CDR2: SGHRS and YFSETQ. There are 16 residues in the CDR3. The CDR3 nucleotides read TGCGCCAGCAGCTCTCAGGGAGGGGGCTATAATTCACCCCTCCACTTT. It encodes CASSSQGGGYNSPLHF.

V and J are TRBV12-3 or TRBV12-4 and TRBJ1-5, with D possibly being TRBD1 (6 bases). The CDR3 has 15 amino acids. Trimming stripped 3 bases from V and 5 bases from J, with 14 bases between. CDR3 nucleotides: TGTGCCAGCAGTTTCGGGGGCCTACGTGATCAGCCCCAGCATTTT. Its translation is CASSFGGLRDQPQHF.

This clonotype appeared a few times. J is TRBJ2-1 and V is TRBV3-1; 7 nucleotides match TRBD1. Germline V gene sequence: CDR1 LGHDT, CDR2 YNNKEL (reference sequence). Losses at the gene ends were 3 bases for V and 6 bases for J; bases not matched to a gene: 2. The CDR3 sequence is 13 residues long. This chain's CDR3 is CASSQHRGNEQFF. DNA for the CDR3: TGTGCCAGCAGCCAGCACAGGGGCAATGAGCAGTTCTTC.

The genes are TRBV20-1 and TRBJ2-5; 10 nucleotides line up with TRBD2. The CDR3 extends over 14 amino acids. Germline lookup yields CDR1 DFQATT and CDR2 SNEGSKA (reference sequence). V was clipped by 3 bases and J by 2 bases; unmatched bases: 3. CDR3: CSASQLAGQETQYF. DNA of the CDR3: TGCAGTGCTAGCCAACTAGCGGGACAAGAGACCCAGTACTTC.

This clonotype was counted between two and nine times. V is TRBV6-1 and J is TRBJ1-6; no firm D call. The germline gives CDR1 MNHNS, CDR2 SASEGT. This CDR3 spans 17 amino acids. The V gene lost 2 bases and the J gene lost 4 bases, with 15 bases spanning the gap. The CDR3 sequence: CASSESRPGAYNSPLHF. CDR3 in DNA: TGTGCCAGCAGTGAATCTAGACCAGGTGCTTATAATTCACCCCTCCACTTT.

This clonotype has a handful of counts. The chain joins TRBV12-3 or TRBV12-4 to TRBJ2-1; 10 bases match TRBD1. This CDR3 is 16 amino acids long. Trimming cost V 7 bases and J 4 bases; bases outside gene matches: 10. CDR3 DNA: TGTGCCAGCACCTTAACTTGGACAGGGGGTTACAATGAGCAGTTCTTC. Translated: CASTLTWTGGYNEQFF.